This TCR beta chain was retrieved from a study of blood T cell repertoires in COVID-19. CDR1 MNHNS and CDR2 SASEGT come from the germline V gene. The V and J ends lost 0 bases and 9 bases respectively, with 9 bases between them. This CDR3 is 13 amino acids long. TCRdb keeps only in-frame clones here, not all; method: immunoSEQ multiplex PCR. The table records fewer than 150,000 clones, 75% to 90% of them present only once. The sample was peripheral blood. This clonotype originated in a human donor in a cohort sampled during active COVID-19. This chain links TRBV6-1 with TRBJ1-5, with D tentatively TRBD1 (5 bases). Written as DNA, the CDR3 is TGTGCCAGCAGTGAAGCCCAGGGCCCGCCCCAGCATTTT. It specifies CASSEAQGPPQHF.